The 14 T cell receptor beta chains in this list originate from one sample, sequenced in a study of T cell responses to AZD1222 COVID-19 vaccine. Clones were read by immunoSEQ multiplex PCR, and TCRdb kept only the in-frame ones, dropping some. The sample shows roughly 120,000 clones, approximately 94% of them seen only once. Sequences were derived from peripheral blood, sampled 28 days after the second AZD1222 dose. The source of these receptors is an adult who received the AZD1222 COVID-19 vaccine.

This chain connects TRBV5-1 to TRBJ1-4, with 9 bases lining up with TRBD1. Unmatched junction bases numbered 2, after V lost 1 base and J lost 4 bases. CDR3 length equals 15 residues. Per germline, CDR1 SGHRS and CDR2 YFSETQ. For the CDR3, the DNA is TGCGCCAGCAGCTTGACGGGACAGGGTAATGAAAAACTGTTTTTT. Residues: CASSLTGQGNEKLFF.

The chain recombines TRBV19 with TRBJ2-1; D is perhaps TRBD1 or TRBD2 (5 bases each). Germline V CDR1 and CDR2: LNHDA, SQIVND (reference sequence). The CDR3 loop spans 14 amino acids. V gave up 5 bases and J gave up 8 bases, with 16 bases separating them. CDR3 DNA: TGTGCCAGTAGTTTAGCCTCGGTGGGGGATGAGCAGTTCTTC. Protein sequence: CASSLASVGDEQFF.

The chain couples TRBV27 to TRBJ2-7; maybe TRBD1 (5 bases). V dropped 5 bases and J dropped 2 bases, with 13 bases sitting between them. CDR3 length: 14 residues. Germline assignment: CDR1 MNHEY and CDR2 SMNVEV (reference sequence). The CDR3 DNA sequence: TGTGCCAGCAGTGAGGTTGACAGCCCCTACGAGCAGTACTTC. This codes for CASSEVDSPYEQYF.

CDR3 sequence (DNA): TGTGCCAGCAGCTTGGACAGGGGGCCCACTGAAGCTTTCTTT. Amino acid sequence: CASSLDRGPTEAFF. The rearrangement joins TRBV5-4 to TRBJ1-1; 9 bases match TRBD1. CDR1 SGHNT and CDR2 YYREEE come from the germline V gene (reference sequence). The CDR3 is made up of 14 amino acids. Germline trimming cut 0 bases from V and 4 bases from J; bases unmatched to any gene: 1.

The chain joins TRBV18 to TRBJ2-1; TRBD1 is a possible D gene (5 bases). The CDR3 spans 15 residues. Trimming removed 2 bases from V and 12 bases from J, with 20 bases in between. Germline values: CDR1 KGHSH, CDR2 LQKENI. The CDR3 here is CASSPNELRATGQFF. The CDR3 DNA follows: TGTGCCAGCTCACCAAATGAGCTCAGGGCTACCGGGCAGTTCTTC.

The chain is built from TRBV29-1 and TRBJ1-2, with unresolved D. Germline CDR1 and CDR2: SQVTM and ANQGSEA. The V end lost 4 bases, the J end lost 0 bases, and 9 bases lay between the germline ends. The CDR3 is 13 residues long. CDR3 nucleotides: TGCAGCGTTGTGAGGGCCGCTAACTATGGCTACACCTTC. It specifies CSVVRAANYGYTF.

The chain carries TRBV11-2 and TRBJ1-2; D unresolved. Germline CDR1 reads SGHAT; CDR2 reads FQNNGV. Trimming took off 1 base at V and 6 bases at J, with 15 bases between the two ends. This CDR3 contains 15 residues. The CDR3, as DNA: TGTGCCAGCAGCTTAGGGGTGTGGATGGGTGATGGCTACACCTTC. Its protein product is CASSLGVWMGDGYTF.

The rearrangement uses TRBV25-1 and TRBJ1-2; 9 nucleotides align to TRBD1. Unmatched junction bases numbered 5, after V lost 3 bases and J lost 6 bases. The germline V gene has CDR1 MGHDK and CDR2 SYGVNS. The CDR3 totals 14 residues. The CDR3 protein is CASSDLQGAHGYTF. CDR3 coding DNA: TGTGCCAGCAGTGACCTACAGGGGGCTCATGGCTACACCTTC.

The J gene is TRBJ2-7, the V gene TRBV7-9; 13 nucleotides agree with TRBD2. The V segment lost 5 bases and the J segment 7 bases; nucleotides outside the gene matches: 8. CDR1 and CDR2 from the germline V gene are SEHNR and FQNEAQ (reference sequence). This CDR3 is built from 15 residues. CDR3: CASSAGLAGAWEQYF. As DNA, the CDR3 is TGTGCCAGCAGCGCAGGACTAGCGGGGGCGTGGGAGCAGTACTTC.

The chain carries TRBV19 and TRBJ2-3, with 7 bases matching TRBD2. Germline CDR1 LNHDA, CDR2 SQIVND (reference sequence). The CDR3 runs 13 residues. J lost 11 bases, V lost 1 base, and 6 bases had no gene match. CDR3 in amino acids: CASSIASRGVQYF. CDR3 sequence (DNA): TGTGCCAGTAGTATAGCCTCACGGGGGGTGCAGTATTTT.

The V call is TRBV7-9, the J call TRBJ2-7, with D perhaps TRBD2 (6 bases). From germline, CDR1 is SEHNR and CDR2 FQNEAQ (reference sequence). This CDR3 spans 14 amino acids. Trimming pared 0 bases from V and 3 bases from J, leaving 9 bases between. CDR3 nucleotide sequence: TGTGCCAGCAGCTTAGCTGGCGGGGTCTACGAGCAGTACTTC. Encoded protein: CASSLAGGVYEQYF.

The chain is built from TRBV6-1 and TRBJ1-2; 8 bases match TRBD1. V dropped 2 bases and J dropped 2; count of bases not matched to a gene: 10. The germline CDR1 and CDR2 sequences are MNHNS and SASEGT. The length of the CDR3 is 17 residues. CDR3 bases: TGTGCCAGCAGTGAATGTCCACGGCAGGGGGCGAACTATGGCTACACCTTC. Its translation is CASSECPRQGANYGYTF.

The rearrangement joins TRBV6-5 to TRBJ2-1; D is unclear. Germline CDR1 is MNHEY and CDR2 is SVGAGI. The CDR3 loop spans 11 amino acids. Between the trimmed V and J ends, which lost 3 bases and 8 bases, there was a span of 5 bases. DNA of the CDR3: TGTGCCAGCAGTTATAGGTATGAGCAGTTCTTC. This sequence encodes CASSYRYEQFF.

The rearrangement joins TRBV5-1 to TRBJ1-6; 12 bases agree with TRBD1. Unmatched junction bases numbered 11, after V lost 4 bases and J lost 9 bases. Germline CDR1 is SGHRS and CDR2 is YFSETQ. The CDR3 runs 17 residues. CDR3: CASSLGDRGRLGSPLHF. The CDR3, as DNA: TGCGCCAGCAGCCTGGGGGACAGGGGGCGCTTGGGTTCACCCCTCCACTTT.